This T cell receptor beta chain originates from a study of cytomegalovirus exposure and HLA in healthy donors. Overall study: Within the Caucasian-associated ancestry cluster were 81% of the approximately 400 genotyped donors. Study observations and caveats: Specificity of three CMV-associated chains for CMV antigens was verified in vitro.

CDR3 size: 15 residues. Germline CDR1 reads SGHRS; CDR2 reads YFSETQ. V trimming: 4 bases; J trimming: 1 base; junction bases outside the gene matches: 7. About this clone: Its specificity is not known.

PCR involved 60 Vbeta and 13 Jbeta primers. Repertoires were generated with immunoSEQ multiplex PCR, while TCRdb's copy carries only in-frame clones and drops some. The sample shows about 150,000 clones, 75% to 85% of them seen only once. The TCR was taken from a woman in her thirties or forties in good health and CMV-seropositive. This chain uses TRBV5-1 with TRBJ1-1, with 7 positions matching TRBD1. The sample consisted of PBMCs. The CDR3 is CASSRPDRANTEAFF. In DNA form, the CDR3 reads TGCGCCAGCAGCAGACCCGACAGGGCGAACACTGAAGCTTTCTTT.